This T cell receptor beta chain was recovered during a study of beta chain features in type 1 diabetes. Study background: On cell yields, gender and age, patients and healthy donors were similar. Examination spanned approximately 110 million sorted cells from all samples.

CD4+ naive, central memory, regulatory and stem cell-like memory subsets were isolated by sorting on CD45RO/CCR7/CD25/CD127/CD95/CD27. Study outcomes and limitations: Among all four CD4+ subsets, Type 1 diabetes patients had TCRB CDR3s that were moderately but significantly shorter. There were fewer insertions and more deletions at the VDJ junctions of type 1 diabetes patients.

The isolated RNA, all of it, was reverse transcribed, so expressed TCRB transcripts were what got sequenced. The method was immunoSEQ multiplex PCR; TCRdb's version includes in-frame clones alone and lacks a portion of them. The sample shows around 690,000 clones, 12% of them seen only once. The CDR3 length is 14 residues. In germline, CDR1 is LGHNA, CDR2 YSLEER. V dropped 4 bases and J dropped 6 bases, with 13 bases sitting between them. This clone was seen more than once but under ten times. Its antigen is not known. Source material: naive CD4+ T cells from blood. The TCR sequence derives from a man aged 25 to 40 with type 1 diabetes. The chain recombines TRBV4-3 with TRBJ1-5, with D perhaps matching TRBD1 (6 bases). CDR3 residues: CASSRTTGSQPQHF. CDR3 in DNA: TGCGCCAGCAGCCGAACCACAGGGAGTCAGCCCCAGCATTTT.